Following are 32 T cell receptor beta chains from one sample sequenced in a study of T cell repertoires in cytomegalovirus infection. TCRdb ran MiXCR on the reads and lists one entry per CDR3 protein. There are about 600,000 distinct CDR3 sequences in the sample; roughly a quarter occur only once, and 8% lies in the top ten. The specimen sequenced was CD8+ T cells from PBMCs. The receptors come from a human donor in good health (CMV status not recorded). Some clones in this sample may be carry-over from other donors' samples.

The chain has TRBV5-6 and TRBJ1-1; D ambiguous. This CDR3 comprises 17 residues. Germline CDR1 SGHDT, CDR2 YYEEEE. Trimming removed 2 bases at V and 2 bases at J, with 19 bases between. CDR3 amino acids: CASSLVGGPGGNTEAFF. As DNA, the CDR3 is TGTGCCAGCAGCTTAGTAGGAGGGCCGGGAGGAAACACTGAAGCTTTCTTT.

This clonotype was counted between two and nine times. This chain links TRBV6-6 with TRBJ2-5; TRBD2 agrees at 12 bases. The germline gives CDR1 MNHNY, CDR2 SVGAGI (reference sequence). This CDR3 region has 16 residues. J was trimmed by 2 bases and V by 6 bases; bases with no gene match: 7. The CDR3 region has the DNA TGTGCCAGCAGGGCACTAGCGGGGGGCTGGCAAGAGACCCAGTACTTC. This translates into CASRALAGGWQETQYF.

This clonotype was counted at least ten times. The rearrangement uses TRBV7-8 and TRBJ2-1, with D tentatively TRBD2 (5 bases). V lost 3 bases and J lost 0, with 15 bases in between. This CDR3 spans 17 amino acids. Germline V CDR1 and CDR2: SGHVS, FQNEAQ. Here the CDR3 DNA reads TGTGCCAGCAGCTTTTCGGTTACGGGGAGCTCCTACAATGAGCAGTTCTTC. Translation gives CASSFSVTGSSYNEQFF. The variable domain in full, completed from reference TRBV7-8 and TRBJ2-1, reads GAGVSQSPRYKVAKRGQDVALRCDPISGHVSLFWYQQALGQGPEFLTYFQNEAQLDKSGLPSDRFFAERPEGSVSTLKIQRTQQEDSAVYLCASSFSVTGSSYNEQFFGPGTRLTVL.

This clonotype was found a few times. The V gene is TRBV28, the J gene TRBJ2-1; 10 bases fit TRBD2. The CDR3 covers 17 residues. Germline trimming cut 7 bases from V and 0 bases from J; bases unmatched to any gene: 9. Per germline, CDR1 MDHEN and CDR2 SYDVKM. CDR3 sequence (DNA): TGTGCCAGCAAAGAGCTAGCGGGGGCCTTCTCCTACAATGAGCAGTTCTTC. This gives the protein CASKELAGAFSYNEQFF.

The CDR3 here is CASSQGSVSTDTQYF. CDR3 in DNA: TGCGCCAGCAGCCAAGGTTCTGTAAGCACAGATACGCAGTATTTT. The chain combines TRBV4-3 with TRBJ2-3; D remains ambiguous. The V gene lost 1 base and the J gene lost 0 bases, with 8 bases spanning the gap. The CDR3 runs 15 residues. In germline, CDR1 is LGHNA, CDR2 YSLEER.

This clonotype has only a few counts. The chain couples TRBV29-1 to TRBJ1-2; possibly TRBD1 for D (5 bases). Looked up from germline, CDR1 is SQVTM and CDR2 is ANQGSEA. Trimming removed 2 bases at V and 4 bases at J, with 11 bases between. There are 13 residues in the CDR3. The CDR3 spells CSVESGTAYGYTF. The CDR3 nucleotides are TGCAGCGTTGAATCTGGGACGGCCTATGGCTACACCTTC.

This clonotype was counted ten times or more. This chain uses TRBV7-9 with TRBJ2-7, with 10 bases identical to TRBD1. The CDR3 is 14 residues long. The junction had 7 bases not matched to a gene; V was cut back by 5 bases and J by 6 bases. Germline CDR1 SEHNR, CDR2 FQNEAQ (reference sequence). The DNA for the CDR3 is TGTGCCAGCAGCGGGGGGACAGGGGATCCCGAGCAGTACTTC. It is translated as CASSGGTGDPEQYF.

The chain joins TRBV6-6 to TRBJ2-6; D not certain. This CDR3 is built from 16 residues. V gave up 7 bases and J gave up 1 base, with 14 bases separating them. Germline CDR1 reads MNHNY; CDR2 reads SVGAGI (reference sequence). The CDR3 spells CASTTLKGSGANVLTF. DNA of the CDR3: TGTGCCAGCACAACTCTCAAAGGATCTGGGGCCAACGTCCTGACTTTC.

The CDR3 loop reads CASSLVTQLSSYNEQFF. As DNA, the CDR3 is TGTGCCAGCAGTTTAGTGACACAGTTAAGCTCCTACAATGAGCAGTTCTTC. The J gene is TRBJ2-1, the V gene TRBV12-3 or TRBV12-4; D is unresolved. V shed 1 base and J shed 0 bases, with 13 bases lying between them. The CDR3 extends over 17 amino acids.

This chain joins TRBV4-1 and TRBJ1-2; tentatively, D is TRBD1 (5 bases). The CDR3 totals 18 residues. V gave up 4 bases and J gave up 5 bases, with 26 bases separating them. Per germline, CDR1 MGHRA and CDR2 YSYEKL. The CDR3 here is CASSLPMGEPGPVYGYTF. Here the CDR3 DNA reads TGCGCCAGCAGCCTTCCGATGGGAGAGCCGGGACCGGTATATGGCTACACCTTC.

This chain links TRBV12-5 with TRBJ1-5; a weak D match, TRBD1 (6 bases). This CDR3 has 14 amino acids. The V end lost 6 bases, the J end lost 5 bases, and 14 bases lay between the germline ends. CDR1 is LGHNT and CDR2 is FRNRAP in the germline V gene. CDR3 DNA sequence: TGTGCTAGTGGCCTCGGGACAATCGATCAGCCCCAGCATTTT. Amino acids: CASGLGTIDQPQHF.

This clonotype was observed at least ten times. The CDR3 sequence: CASSLFGAGGAGYGYTF. CDR3 bases: TGTGCCAGCAGCCTATTCGGGGCAGGGGGCGCTGGCTATGGCTACACCTTC. The rearrangement links TRBV7-9 to TRBJ1-2, with 8 bases that match TRBD1. The germline V gene has CDR1 SEHNR and CDR2 FQNEAQ (reference sequence). This CDR3 region has 17 residues. With 5 bases clipped from V and 4 bases from J, the junction kept 15 bases outside the gene matches.

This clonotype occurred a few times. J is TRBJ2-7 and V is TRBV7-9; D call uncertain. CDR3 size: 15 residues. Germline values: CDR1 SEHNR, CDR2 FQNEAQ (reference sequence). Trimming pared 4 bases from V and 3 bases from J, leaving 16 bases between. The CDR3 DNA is TGTGCCAGCAGCTCCAGTCGATCAGGAGTCTACGAGCAGTACTTC. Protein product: CASSSSRSGVYEQYF.

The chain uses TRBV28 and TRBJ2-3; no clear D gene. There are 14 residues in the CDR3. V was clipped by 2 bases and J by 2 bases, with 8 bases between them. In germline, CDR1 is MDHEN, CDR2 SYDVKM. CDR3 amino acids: CASSLVHPTDTQYF. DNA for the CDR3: TGTGCCAGCAGTTTAGTCCACCCCACAGATACGCAGTATTTT. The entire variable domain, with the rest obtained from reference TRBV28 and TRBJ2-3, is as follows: DVKVTQSSRYLVKRTGEKVFLECVQDMDHENMFWYRQDPGLGLRLIYFSYDVKMKEKGDIPEGYSVSREKKERFSLILESASTNQTSMYLCASSLVHPTDTQYFGPGTRLTVL.

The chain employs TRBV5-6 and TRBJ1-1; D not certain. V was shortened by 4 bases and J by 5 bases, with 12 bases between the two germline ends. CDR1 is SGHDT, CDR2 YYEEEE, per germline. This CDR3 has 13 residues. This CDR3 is CASSEGSITEAFF. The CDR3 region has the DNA TGTGCCAGCAGCGAAGGCAGCATTACTGAAGCTTTCTTT.

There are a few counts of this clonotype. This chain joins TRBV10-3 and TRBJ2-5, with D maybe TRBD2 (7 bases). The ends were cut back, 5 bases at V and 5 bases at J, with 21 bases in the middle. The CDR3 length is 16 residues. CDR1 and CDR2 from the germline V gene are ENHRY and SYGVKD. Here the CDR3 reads CAISLPVGGPGETQYF. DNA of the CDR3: TGTGCCATCAGTCTGCCCGTCGGGGGGCCAGGGGAGACCCAGTACTTC.

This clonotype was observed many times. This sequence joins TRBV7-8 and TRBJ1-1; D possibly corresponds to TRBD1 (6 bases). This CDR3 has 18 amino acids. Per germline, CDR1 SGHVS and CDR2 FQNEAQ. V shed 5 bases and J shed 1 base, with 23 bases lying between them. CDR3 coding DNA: TGTGCCAGCAGCCCCGGACGGACAGTCGGAGTTGGGAACACTGAAGCTTTCTTT. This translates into CASSPGRTVGVGNTEAFF.

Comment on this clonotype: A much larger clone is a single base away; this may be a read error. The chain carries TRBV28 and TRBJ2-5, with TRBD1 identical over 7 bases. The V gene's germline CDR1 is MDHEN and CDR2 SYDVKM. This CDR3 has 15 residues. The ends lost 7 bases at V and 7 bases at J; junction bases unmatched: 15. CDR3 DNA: TGTGCCAGCACCCCTCCGGGACAGCTAATGAGGACCCAGTACTTC. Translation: CASTPPGQLMRTQYF.

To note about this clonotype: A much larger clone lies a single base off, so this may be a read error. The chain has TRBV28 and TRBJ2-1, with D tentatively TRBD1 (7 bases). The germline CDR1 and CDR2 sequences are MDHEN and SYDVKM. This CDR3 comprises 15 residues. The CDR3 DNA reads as TGTGCCAACAGTTTGGAGGGGGCCTCCTACAATGAGCAGTTCTTC. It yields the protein CANSLEGASYNEQFF.

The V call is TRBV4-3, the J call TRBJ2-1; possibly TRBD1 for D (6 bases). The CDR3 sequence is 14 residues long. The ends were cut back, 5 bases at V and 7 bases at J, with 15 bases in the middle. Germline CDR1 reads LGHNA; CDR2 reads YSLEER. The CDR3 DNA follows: TGCGCCAGCAGCTTACCCTCGAGGGGGAATGAGCAGTTCTTC. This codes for CASSLPSRGNEQFF.

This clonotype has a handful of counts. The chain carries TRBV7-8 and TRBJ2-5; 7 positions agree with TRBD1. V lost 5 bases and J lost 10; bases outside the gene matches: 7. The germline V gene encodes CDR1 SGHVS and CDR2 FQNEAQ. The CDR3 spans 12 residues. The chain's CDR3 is CASSLGTVDQYF. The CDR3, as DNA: TGTGCCAGCAGCCTCGGGACAGTTGACCAGTACTTC.

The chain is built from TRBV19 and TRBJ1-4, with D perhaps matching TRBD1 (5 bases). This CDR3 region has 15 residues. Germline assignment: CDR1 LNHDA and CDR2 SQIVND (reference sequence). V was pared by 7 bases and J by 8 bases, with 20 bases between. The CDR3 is CASTWAPGREEKLFF. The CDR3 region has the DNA TGTGCCAGTACCTGGGCCCCGGGGCGCGAAGAAAAACTGTTTTTT.

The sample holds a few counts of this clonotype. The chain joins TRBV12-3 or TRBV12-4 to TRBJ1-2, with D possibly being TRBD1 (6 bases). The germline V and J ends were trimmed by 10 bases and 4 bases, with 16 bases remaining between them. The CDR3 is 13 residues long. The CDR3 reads CATVVRGPYGYTF. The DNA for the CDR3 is TGTGCCACCGTAGTCAGGGGTCCCTATGGCTACACCTTC.

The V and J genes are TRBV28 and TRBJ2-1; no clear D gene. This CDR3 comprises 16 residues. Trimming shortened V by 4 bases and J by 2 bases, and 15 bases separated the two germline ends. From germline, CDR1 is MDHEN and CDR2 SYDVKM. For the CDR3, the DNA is TGTGCCAGCAGTTCCGCCTCCTTGGACCCCTACAATGAGCAGTTCTTC. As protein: CASSSASLDPYNEQFF. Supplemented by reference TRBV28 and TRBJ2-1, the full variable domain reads DVKVTQSSRYLVKRTGEKVFLECVQDMDHENMFWYRQDPGLGLRLIYFSYDVKMKEKGDIPEGYSVSREKKERFSLILESASTNQTSMYLCASSSASLDPYNEQFFGPGTRLTVL.

As DNA, the CDR3 is TGTGCCAGCAGATCCGGACAGAGGATGTATAGTGAAGCTTTCTTT. The encoded protein is CASRSGQRMYSEAFF. The genes are TRBV7-4 and TRBJ1-1; a weak D match, TRBD1 (6 bases). With 6 bases removed from V and 7 bases from J, the gap between germline ends came to 21 bases. The length of the CDR3 is 15 residues. CDR1 is SGHVT, CDR2 SQSDAQ, per germline.

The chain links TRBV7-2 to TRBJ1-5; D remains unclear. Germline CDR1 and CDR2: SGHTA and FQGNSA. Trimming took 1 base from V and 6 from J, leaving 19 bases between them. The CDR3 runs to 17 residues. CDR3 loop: CASSLEGLAYPGQPQHF. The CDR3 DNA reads TGTGCCAGCAGCTTAGAGGGTCTGGCCTATCCGGGTCAGCCCCAGCATTTT.

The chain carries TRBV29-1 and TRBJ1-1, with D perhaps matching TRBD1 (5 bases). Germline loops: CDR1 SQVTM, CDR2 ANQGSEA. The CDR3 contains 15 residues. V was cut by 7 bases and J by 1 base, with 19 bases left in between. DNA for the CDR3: TGCAGCGCCCCGGGCTGGGGGGTGCAGAACACTGAAGCTTTCTTT. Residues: CSAPGWGVQNTEAFF.

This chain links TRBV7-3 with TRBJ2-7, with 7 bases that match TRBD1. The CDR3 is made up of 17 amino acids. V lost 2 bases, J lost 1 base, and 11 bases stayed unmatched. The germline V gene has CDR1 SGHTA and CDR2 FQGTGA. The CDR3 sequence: CASSLPRQGRSSYEQYV. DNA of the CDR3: TGTGCCAGCAGCTTACCCAGACAGGGTAGATCGTCCTACGAGCAGTACGTC.

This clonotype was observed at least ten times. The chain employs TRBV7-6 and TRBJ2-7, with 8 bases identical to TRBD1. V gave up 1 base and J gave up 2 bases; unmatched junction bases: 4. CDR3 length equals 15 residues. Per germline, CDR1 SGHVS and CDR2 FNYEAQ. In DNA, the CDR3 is TGTGCCAGCAGCTTAGTGCGGGACAGGACCTACGAGCAGTACTTC. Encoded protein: CASSLVRDRTYEQYF. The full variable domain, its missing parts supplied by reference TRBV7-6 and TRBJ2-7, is GAGVSQSPRYKVTKRGQDVALRCDPISGHVSLYWYRQALGQGPEFLTYFNYEAQQDKSGLPNDRFSAERPEGSISTLTIQRTEQRDSAMYRCASSLVRDRTYEQYFGPGTRLTVT.

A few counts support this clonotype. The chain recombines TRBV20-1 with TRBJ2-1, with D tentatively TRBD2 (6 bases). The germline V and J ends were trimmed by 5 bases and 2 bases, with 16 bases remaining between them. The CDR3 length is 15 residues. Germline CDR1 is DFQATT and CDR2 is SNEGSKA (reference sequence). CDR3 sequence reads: CSAGEDSLPYNEQFF. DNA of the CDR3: TGCAGTGCTGGGGAGGATTCGCTCCCCTACAATGAGCAGTTCTTC.

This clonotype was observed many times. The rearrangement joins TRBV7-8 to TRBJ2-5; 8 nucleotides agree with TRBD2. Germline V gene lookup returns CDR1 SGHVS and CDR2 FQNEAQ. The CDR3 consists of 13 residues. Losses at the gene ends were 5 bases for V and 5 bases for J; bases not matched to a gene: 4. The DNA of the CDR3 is TGTGCCAGCAGCCCCCGACTAGCGGAGACCCAGTACTTC. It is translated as CASSPRLAETQYF. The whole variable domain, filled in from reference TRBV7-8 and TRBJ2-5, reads GAGVSQSPRYKVAKRGQDVALRCDPISGHVSLFWYQQALGQGPEFLTYFQNEAQLDKSGLPSDRFFAERPEGSVSTLKIQRTQQEDSAVYLCASSPRLAETQYFGPGTRLLVL.

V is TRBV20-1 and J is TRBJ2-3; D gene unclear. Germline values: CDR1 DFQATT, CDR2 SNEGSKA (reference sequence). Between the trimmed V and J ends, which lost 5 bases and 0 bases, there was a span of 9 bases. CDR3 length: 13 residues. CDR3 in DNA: TGCAGTGCTTGTAGTGAGAGCACAGATACGCAGTATTTT. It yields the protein CSACSESTDTQYF.